The entry below describes one TCR beta chain. Its specificity is not known. These data originate in a study of neurological immune-mediated disorders. TCRdb called the 5' RACE reads again in MiXCR, with one record for every CDR3 protein. The sample records roughly 98,000 distinct CDR3 sequences, over 10% being singletons. Time point specified: longitudinal time-point 2. Whole-study findings and limits: It was HTLV-1-associated myelopathy that showed the most TCR clonal expansion, while multiple sclerosis showed the least, falling below healthy controls.

V trimming: 3 bases; J trimming: 5 bases; junction bases outside the gene matches: 4. Per germline, CDR1 SGDLS and CDR2 YYNGEE. The CDR3 runs 13 residues. The sequencing sample was made of PBMCs. The receptor comes from a female donor with HTLV-1-associated myelopathy (HAM/TSP). V is TRBV9 and J is TRBJ2-5; 7 bases map to TRBD1. For the CDR3, the DNA is TGTGCCAGCAGCGGACAGGGATGGGAGACCCAGTACTTC. Encoded protein: CASSGQGWETQYF. Full variable domain (outside the CDR3, taken from reference TRBV9 and TRBJ2-5): DSGVTQTPKHLITATGQRVTLRCSPRSGDLSVYWYQQSLDQGLQFLIQYYNGEERAKGNILERFSAQQFPDLHSELNLSSLELGDSALYFCASSGQGWETQYFGPGTRLLVL.